This T cell receptor (beta chain) came from a study of regulatory T cells. General study points: In patients, unique TRB V-J pairs were restricted and V/J usage skewed, especially in Tregs. In CD3G-deficient patients, conventional CD4+ T cells were enriched for hydrophobic CDR3 residues at positions 6 and 7.

The PCR used 52 TRBV and 13 TRBJ primers. The data were produced by immunoSEQ multiplex PCR, yet TCRdb's version contains in-frame clones alone and is incomplete. The sample carries tens of thousands of clones, 75% to 90% recorded once. A remark on this clone: What it binds is not known.

Germline V lookup: CDR1 ENHRY, CDR2 SYGVKD. The length of the CDR3 is 13 residues. V lost 3 bases and J 8 bases, leaving 13 bases between the germline ends. A couple of CD3G-deficient patients had more severe autoimmunity; all had some. At testing, patients were 2 to 39 years old, with reduced naive and increased memory T-cell proportions. CD4+ T cells were divided by sorting: CD25-high CD127-low Tregs, CD25-low CD127-high conventional cells. The sequencing sample was made of conventional CD4+ T cells sorted from blood. The J gene is TRBJ1-1, the V gene TRBV10-3; the D is unclear. The origin of this receptor is a young adult with CD3G deficiency. The CDR3 DNA reads TGTGCCATCAGTGATAAGAGTGTTGGAGAAGCTTTCTTT. As protein: CAISDKSVGEAFF.